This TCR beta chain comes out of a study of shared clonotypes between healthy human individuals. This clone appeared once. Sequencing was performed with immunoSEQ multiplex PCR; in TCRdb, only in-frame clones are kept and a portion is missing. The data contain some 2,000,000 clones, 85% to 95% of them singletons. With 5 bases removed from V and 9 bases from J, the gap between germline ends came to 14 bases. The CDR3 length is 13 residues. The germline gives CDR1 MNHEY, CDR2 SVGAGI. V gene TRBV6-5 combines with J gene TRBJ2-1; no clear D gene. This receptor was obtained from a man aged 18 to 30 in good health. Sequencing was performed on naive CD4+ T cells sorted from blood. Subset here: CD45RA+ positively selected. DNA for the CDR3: TGTGCCAGCAGTCGGGCCCGCAACGGTGAGCAGTTCTTC. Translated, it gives CASSRARNGEQFF.